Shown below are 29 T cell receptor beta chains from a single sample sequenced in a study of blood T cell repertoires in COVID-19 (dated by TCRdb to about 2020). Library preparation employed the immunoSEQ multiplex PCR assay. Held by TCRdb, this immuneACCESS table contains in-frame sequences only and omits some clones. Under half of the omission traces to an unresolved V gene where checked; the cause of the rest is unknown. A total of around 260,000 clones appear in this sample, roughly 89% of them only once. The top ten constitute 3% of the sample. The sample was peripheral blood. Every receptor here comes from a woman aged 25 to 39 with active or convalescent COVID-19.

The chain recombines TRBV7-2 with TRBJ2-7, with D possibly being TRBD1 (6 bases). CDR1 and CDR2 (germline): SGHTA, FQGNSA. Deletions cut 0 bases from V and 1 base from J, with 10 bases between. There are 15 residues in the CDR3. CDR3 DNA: TGTGCCAGCAGCTTAGCGTCAGGGGATTCCTACGAGCAGTACTTC. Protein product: CASSLASGDSYEQYF.

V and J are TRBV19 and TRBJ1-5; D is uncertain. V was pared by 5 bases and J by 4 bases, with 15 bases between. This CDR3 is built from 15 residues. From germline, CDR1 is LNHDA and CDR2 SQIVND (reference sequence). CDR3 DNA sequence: TGTGCCAGTAGTGCCTCTACTTTAGCAAATCAGCCCCAGCATTTT. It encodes CASSASTLANQPQHF.

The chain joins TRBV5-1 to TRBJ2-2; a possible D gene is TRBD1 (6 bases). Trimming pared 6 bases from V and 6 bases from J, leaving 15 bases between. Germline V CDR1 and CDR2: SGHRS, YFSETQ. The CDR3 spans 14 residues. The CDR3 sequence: CASKAAKGAGELFF. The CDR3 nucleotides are TGCGCCAGCAAGGCGGCTAAGGGGGCCGGGGAGCTGTTTTTT. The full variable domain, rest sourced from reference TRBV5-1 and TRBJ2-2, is KAGVTQTPRYLIKTRGQQVTLSCSPISGHRSVSWYQQTPGQGLQFLFEYFSETQRNKGNFPGRFSGRQFSNSRSEMNVSTLELGDSALYLCASKAAKGAGELFFGEGSRLTVL.

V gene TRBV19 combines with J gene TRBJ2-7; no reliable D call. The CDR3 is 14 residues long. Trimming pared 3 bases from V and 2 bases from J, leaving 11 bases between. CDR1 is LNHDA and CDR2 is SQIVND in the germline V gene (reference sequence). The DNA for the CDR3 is TGTGCCAGTAGTATTTATGGCTCAACCTACGAGCAGTACTTC. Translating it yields CASSIYGSTYEQYF. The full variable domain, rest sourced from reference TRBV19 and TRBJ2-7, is DGGITQSPKYLFRKEGQNVTLSCEQNLNHDAMYWYRQDPGQGLRLIYYSQIVNDFQKGDIAEGYSVSREKKESFPLTVTSAQKNPTAFYLCASSIYGSTYEQYFGPGTRLTVT.

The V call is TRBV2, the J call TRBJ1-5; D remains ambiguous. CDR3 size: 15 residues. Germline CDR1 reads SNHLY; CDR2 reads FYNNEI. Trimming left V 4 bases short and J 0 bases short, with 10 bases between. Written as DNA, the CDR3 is TGTGCCAGCAGTGCCGATTCCTATAGCAATCAGCCCCAGCATTTT. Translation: CASSADSYSNQPQHF.

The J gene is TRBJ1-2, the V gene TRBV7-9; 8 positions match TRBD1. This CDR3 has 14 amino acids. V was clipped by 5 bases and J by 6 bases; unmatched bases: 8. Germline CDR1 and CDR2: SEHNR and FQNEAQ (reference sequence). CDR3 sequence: CASSRGQGMNGYTF. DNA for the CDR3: TGTGCCAGCAGCCGTGGACAGGGAATGAATGGCTACACCTTC.

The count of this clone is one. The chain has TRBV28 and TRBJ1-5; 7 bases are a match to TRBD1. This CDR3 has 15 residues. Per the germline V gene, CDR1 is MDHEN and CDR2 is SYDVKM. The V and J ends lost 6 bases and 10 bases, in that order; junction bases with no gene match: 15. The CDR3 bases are TGTGCCAGCAGCTCGGGGGGGACAGATAGAGGACCCCAGCATTTT. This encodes CASSSGGTDRGPQHF. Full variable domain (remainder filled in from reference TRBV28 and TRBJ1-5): DVKVTQSSRYLVKRTGEKVFLECVQDMDHENMFWYRQDPGLGLRLIYFSYDVKMKEKGDIPEGYSVSREKKERFSLILESASTNQTSMYLCASSSGGTDRGPQHFGDGTRLSIL.

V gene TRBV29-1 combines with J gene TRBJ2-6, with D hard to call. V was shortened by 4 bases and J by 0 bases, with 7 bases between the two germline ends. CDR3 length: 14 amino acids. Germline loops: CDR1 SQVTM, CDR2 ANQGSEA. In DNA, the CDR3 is TGCAGCGTTGGTATGTTCTCTGGGGCCAACGTCCTGACTTTC. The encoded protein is CSVGMFSGANVLTF.

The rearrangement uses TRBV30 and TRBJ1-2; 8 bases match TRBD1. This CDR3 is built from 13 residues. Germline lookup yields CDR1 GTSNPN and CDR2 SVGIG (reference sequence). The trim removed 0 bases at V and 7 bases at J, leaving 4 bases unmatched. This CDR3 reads CAWSVGQGFGYTF. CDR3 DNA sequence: TGTGCCTGGAGTGTCGGACAGGGCTTTGGCTACACCTTC.

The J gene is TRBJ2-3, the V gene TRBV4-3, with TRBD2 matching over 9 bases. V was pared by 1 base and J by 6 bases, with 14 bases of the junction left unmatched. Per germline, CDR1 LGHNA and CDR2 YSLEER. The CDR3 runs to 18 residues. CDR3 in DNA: TGCGCCAGCAGCCAAGTTAGGAGCGGGGGGCGAGCGGGGGATACGCAGTATTTT. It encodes CASSQVRSGGRAGDTQYF.

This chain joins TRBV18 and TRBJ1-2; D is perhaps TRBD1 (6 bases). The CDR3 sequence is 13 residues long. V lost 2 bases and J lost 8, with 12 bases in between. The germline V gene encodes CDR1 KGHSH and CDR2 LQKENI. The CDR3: CASSPSDSRGYTF. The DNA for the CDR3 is TGTGCCAGCTCACCATCGGACAGCCGGGGCTACACCTTC.

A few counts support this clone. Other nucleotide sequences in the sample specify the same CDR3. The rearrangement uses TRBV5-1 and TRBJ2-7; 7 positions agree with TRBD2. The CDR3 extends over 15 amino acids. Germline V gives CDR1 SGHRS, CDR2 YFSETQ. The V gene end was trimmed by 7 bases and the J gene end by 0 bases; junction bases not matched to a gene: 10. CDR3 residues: CASRPGGQSSYEQYF. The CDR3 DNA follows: TGCGCCAGCCGCCCGGGGGGTCAGAGCTCCTACGAGCAGTACTTC.

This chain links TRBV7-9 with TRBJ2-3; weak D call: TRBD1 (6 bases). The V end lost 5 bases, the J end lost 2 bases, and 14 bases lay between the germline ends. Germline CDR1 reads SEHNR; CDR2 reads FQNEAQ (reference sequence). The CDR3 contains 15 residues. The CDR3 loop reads CASSPGTTLTDTQYF. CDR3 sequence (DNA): TGTGCCAGCAGCCCAGGGACAACCCTCACAGATACGCAGTATTTT.

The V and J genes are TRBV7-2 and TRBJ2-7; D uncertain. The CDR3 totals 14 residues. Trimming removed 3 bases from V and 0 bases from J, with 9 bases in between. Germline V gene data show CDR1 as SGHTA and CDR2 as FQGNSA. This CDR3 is CASSLVLRSYEQYF. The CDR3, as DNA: TGTGCCAGCAGCTTGGTTCTGCGCTCCTACGAGCAGTACTTC.

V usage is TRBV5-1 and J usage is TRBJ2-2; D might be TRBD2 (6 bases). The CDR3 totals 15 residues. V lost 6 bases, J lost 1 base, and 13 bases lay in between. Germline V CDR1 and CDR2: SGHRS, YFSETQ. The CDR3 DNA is TGCGCCAGCACCTGGATTAGCGGGAACACCGGGGAGCTGTTTTTT. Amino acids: CASTWISGNTGELFF.

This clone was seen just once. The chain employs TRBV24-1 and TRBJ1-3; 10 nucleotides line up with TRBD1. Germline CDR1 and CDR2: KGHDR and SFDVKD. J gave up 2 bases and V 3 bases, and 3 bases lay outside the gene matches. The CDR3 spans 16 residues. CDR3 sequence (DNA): TGTGCCACCAGTGATGACGGGACAGGGGCTGGAAACACCATATATTTT. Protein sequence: CATSDDGTGAGNTIYF.

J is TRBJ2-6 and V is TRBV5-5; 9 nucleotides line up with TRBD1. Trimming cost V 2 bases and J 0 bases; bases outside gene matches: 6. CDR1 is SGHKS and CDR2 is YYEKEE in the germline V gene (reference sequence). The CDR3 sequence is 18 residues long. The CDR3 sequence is CASSLLTGGLSGANVLTF. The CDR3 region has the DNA TGTGCCAGCAGCTTACTGACAGGGGGGCTCTCTGGGGCCAACGTCCTGACTTTC. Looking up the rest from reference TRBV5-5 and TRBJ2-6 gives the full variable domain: DAGVTQSPTHLIKTRGQQVTLRCSPISGHKSVSWYQQVLGQGPQFIFQYYEKEERGRGNFPDRFSARQFPNYSSELNVNALLLGDSALYLCASSLLTGGLSGANVLTFGAGSRLTVL.

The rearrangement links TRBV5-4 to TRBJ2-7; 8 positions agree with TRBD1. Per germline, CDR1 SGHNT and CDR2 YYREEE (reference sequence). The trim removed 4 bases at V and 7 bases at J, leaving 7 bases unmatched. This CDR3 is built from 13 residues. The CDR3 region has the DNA TGTGCCAGCAGCCGAGGACAGGGTCGAGAGCAGTACTTC. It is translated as CASSRGQGREQYF.

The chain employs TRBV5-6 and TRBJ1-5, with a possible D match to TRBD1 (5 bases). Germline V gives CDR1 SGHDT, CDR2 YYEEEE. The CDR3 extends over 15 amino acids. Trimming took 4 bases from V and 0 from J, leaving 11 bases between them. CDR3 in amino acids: CASSSGQGSNQPQHF. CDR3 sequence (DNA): TGTGCCAGCAGCAGTGGACAAGGTAGCAATCAGCCCCAGCATTTT. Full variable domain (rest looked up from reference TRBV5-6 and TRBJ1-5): DAGVTQSPTHLIKTRGQQVTLRCSPKSGHDTVSWYQQALGQGPQFIFQYYEEEERQRGNFPDRFSGHQFPNYSSELNVNALLLGDSALYLCASSSGQGSNQPQHFGDGTRLSIL.

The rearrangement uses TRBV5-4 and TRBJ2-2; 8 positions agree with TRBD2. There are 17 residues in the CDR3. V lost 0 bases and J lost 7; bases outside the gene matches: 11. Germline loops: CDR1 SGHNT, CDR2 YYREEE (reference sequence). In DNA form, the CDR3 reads TGTGCCAGCAGCTTGGCCAGGGCTAGCGGGCTTGGCGGGGAGCTGTTTTTT. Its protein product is CASSLARASGLGGELFF.

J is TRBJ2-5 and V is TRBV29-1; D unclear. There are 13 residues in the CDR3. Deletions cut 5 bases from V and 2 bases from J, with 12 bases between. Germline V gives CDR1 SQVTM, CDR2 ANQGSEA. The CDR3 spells CSVLGLQQETQYF. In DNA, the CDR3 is TGCAGCGTTCTGGGCTTACAACAAGAGACCCAGTACTTC.

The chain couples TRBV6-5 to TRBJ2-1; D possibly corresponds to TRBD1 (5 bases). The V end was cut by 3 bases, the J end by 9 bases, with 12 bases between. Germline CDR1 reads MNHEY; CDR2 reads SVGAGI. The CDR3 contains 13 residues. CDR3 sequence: CASSYSSGREQFF. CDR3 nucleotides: TGTGCCAGCAGTTATTCTTCAGGGCGTGAGCAGTTCTTC.

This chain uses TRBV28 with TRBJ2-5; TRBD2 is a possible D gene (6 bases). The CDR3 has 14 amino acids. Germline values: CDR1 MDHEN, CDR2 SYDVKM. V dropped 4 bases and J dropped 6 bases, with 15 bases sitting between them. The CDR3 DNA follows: TGTGCCAGCAGTTCGCCGGAGGGGCGACAGACCCAGTACTTC. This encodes CASSSPEGRQTQYF.

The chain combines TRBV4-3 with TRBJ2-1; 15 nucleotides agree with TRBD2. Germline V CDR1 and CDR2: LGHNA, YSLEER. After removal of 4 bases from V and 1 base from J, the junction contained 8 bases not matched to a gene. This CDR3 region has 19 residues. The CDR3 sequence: CASSPGPGLAGGSYNEQFF. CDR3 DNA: TGCGCCAGCAGCCCTGGGCCAGGACTAGCGGGGGGGTCCTACAATGAGCAGTTCTTC.

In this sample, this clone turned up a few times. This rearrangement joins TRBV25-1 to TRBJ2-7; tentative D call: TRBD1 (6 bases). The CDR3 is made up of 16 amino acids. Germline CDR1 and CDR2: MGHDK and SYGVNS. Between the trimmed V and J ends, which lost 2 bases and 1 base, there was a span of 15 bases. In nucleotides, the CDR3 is TGTGCCAGCAGTGAAGGGGGCCCTCCCAGGTCCTACGAGCAGTACTTC. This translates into CASSEGGPPRSYEQYF.

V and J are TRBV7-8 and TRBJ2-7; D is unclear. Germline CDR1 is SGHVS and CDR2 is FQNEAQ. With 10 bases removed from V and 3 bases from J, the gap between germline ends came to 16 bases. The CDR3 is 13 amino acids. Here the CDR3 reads CATRVSQLYEQYF. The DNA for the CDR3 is TGTGCCACCCGGGTCAGCCAACTCTACGAGCAGTACTTC. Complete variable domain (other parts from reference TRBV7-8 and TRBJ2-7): GAGVSQSPRYKVAKRGQDVALRCDPISGHVSLFWYQQALGQGPEFLTYFQNEAQLDKSGLPSDRFFAERPEGSVSTLKIQRTQQEDSAVYLCATRVSQLYEQYFGPGTRLTVT.

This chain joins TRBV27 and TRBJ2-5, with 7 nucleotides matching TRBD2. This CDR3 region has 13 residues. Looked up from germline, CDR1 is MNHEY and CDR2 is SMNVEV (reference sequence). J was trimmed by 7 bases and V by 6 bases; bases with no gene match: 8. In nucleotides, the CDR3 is TGTGCCAGCAGGTCAAATGGGGGGGTGACCCAGTACTTC. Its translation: CASRSNGGVTQYF.

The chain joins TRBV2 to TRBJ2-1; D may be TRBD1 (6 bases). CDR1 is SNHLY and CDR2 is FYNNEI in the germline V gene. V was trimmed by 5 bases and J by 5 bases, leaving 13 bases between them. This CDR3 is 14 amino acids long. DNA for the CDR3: TGTGCCAGCAGTTCAGGGGTTTTCGACAATGAGCAGTTCTTC. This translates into CASSSGVFDNEQFF. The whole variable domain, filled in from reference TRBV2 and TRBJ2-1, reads EPEVTQTPSHQVTQMGQEVILRCVPISNHLYFYWYRQILGQKVEFLVSFYNNEISEKSEIFDDQFSVERPDGSNFTLKIRSTKLEDSAMYFCASSSGVFDNEQFFGPGTRLTVL.

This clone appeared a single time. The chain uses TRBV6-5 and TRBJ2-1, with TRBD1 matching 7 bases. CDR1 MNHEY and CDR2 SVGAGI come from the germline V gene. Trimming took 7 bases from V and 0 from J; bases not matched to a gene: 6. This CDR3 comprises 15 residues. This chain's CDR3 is CASTMGQSSYNEQFF. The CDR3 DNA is TGTGCCAGCACCATGGGACAGAGCTCCTACAATGAGCAGTTCTTC.